This T cell receptor beta chain was identified during a study of blood T cell repertoires in COVID-19. Looking at the study overall: Sites in the United States, Italy and Spain provided acute and convalescent COVID-19 samples. Sample material is recorded as cDNA or gDNA derived from T cells, B-cell-depleted T cells, or PBMCs.

This CDR3 has 12 amino acids. From germline, CDR1 is SQVTM and CDR2 ANQGSEA. V shed 7 bases and J 8 bases; nucleotides not matched to a gene: 8. Source study methods: Reference gene primer amplification gave nucleated cell count estimates. Sequenced by immunoSEQ multiplex PCR; TCRdb stores in-frame clones only, minus some. V and J calls and clone size are given by that table; D and trimming were obtained from the DNA. The sample includes about 190,000 clones, roughly 81% seen only once; the top ten take more than 4.5%. The TCR sequence derives from a woman in her seventies with active or convalescent COVID-19. Sequenced material: peripheral blood. The rearrangement joins TRBV29-1 to TRBJ1-2; 9 positions agree with TRBD1. In DNA form, the CDR3 reads TGCAGCGCTTGGGGACAGGGTTTAGGCTACACCTTC. Its protein product is CSAWGQGLGYTF.